A selection of T cell receptor beta chains follows, all from one sample in a study of blood T cell repertoires in COVID-19. Data came from immunoSEQ multiplex PCR; TCRdb stores just in-frame clones and leaves some out. The sample has approximately 120,000 clones, 70% to 90% seen once; the top ten hold under 4.5%. The sequenced material came from peripheral blood. The source of these receptors is a woman aged 45 to 65 with acute or convalescent COVID-19. Both conserved end residues are part of each CDR3. A D gene is named only where the DNA matches it firmly. Expanded clones are given a class, and other clones once, few, many or no size at all.

j_call: TRBJ1-1
clone_size: few
v_call: TRBV5-6
d_call: .
cdr3_nt: TGTGCCAGCAGCCCACCCCTCGGAGGTAACACTGAAGCTTTCTTT
cdr3_aa: CASSPPLGGNTEAFF

j_call: TRBJ1-6
clone_size: .
v_call: TRBV5-1
d_call: .
cdr3_nt: TGCGCCAGCAGCTTGGGTGCGGGGGACTCACCCCTCCACTTT
cdr3_aa: CASSLGAGDSPLHF

j_call: TRBJ1-2
clone_size: .
v_call: TRBV7-9
d_call: .
cdr3_nt: TGTGCCAGCACCCTCGGGGGGCTGTTTGGCTACACCTTC
cdr3_aa: CASTLGGLFGYTF

j_call: TRBJ2-2
clone_size: .
v_call: TRBV14
d_call: TRBD1
cdr3_nt: TGTGCCAGCGGCGGTTTCGGGACAGCGAACACCGGGGAGCTGTTTTTT
cdr3_aa: CASGGFGTANTGELFF

j_call: TRBJ1-5
clone_size: .
v_call: TRBV4-2
d_call: .
cdr3_nt: TGTGCCAGCAGCCAAGTAAGCCAGGGAAATCAGCCCCAGCATTTT
cdr3_aa: CASSQVSQGNQPQHF

j_call: TRBJ1-1
clone_size: .
v_call: TRBV7-9
d_call: .
cdr3_nt: TGTGCCAGCAGCCGACAGGCTGAAGCTTTCTTT
cdr3_aa: CASSRQAEAFF

j_call: TRBJ2-7
clone_size: .
v_call: TRBV2
d_call: TRBD1
cdr3_nt: TGTGCCAGCAGTGGGTGGACAGGGGGCTTCTACGAGCAGTACTTC
cdr3_aa: CASSGWTGGFYEQYF

j_call: TRBJ1-5
clone_size: .
v_call: TRBV19
d_call: .
cdr3_nt: TGTGCCAGTAGTATAGCTAGGTACCAGCCCCAGCATTTT
cdr3_aa: CASSIARYQPQHF

j_call: TRBJ2-5
clone_size: .
v_call: TRBV7-2
d_call: TRBD2
cdr3_nt: TGTGCCAGCAGCTTAGGGCTAGCGGGGGGACAAGAGACCCAGTACTTC
cdr3_aa: CASSLGLAGGQETQYF

j_call: TRBJ2-1
clone_size: .
v_call: TRBV7-7
d_call: TRBD1
cdr3_nt: TGTGCTAGCAGCCCCGGGACAGCACCGGGCAATGAGCAGTTCTTC
cdr3_aa: CASSPGTAPGNEQFF

j_call: TRBJ2-3
clone_size: many
v_call: TRBV27
d_call: .
cdr3_nt: TGTGCCAGCAGTCTTTTAGCGACCTGGGGTACGCAGTATTTT
cdr3_aa: CASSLLATWGTQYF

j_call: TRBJ2-7
clone_size: .
v_call: TRBV5-4
d_call: .
cdr3_nt: TGTGCCAGCAGCTACAGGGATTCCTACGAGCAGTACTTC
cdr3_aa: CASSYRDSYEQYF

j_call: TRBJ1-6
clone_size: few
v_call: TRBV9
d_call: .
cdr3_nt: TGTGCCAGCAGCACCGGACAGAGCCCAAATTCACCCCTCCACTTT
cdr3_aa: CASSTGQSPNSPLHF

j_call: TRBJ2-7
clone_size: .
v_call: TRBV7-6
d_call: TRBD1
cdr3_nt: TGTGCCAGCAGCTGGACAGGGGAGGGCGAGCAGTACTTC
cdr3_aa: CASSWTGEGEQYF

j_call: TRBJ1-2
clone_size: .
v_call: TRBV10-3
d_call: TRBD1
cdr3_nt: TGTGCCATCAGTCCGGGACAGGGGGCCGGCAACTATGGCTACACCTTC
cdr3_aa: CAISPGQGAGNYGYTF

j_call: TRBJ2-6
clone_size: .
v_call: TRBV5-1
d_call: .
cdr3_nt: TGCGCCAGCAGCAAGGGAGTCTCTGGGGCCAACGTCCTGACTTTC
cdr3_aa: CASSKGVSGANVLTF

j_call: TRBJ2-1
clone_size: .
v_call: TRBV3-1/TRBV3-2
d_call: TRBD2
cdr3_nt: TGTGCCAGCAGCCAGACTAGCGGGAGGTTCAATGAGCAGTTCTTC
cdr3_aa: CASSQTSGRFNEQFF

j_call: TRBJ2-3
clone_size: .
v_call: TRBV4-1
d_call: .
cdr3_nt: TGCGCCAGCAGCCCCCTCAGGGGAGATACGCAGTATTTT
cdr3_aa: CASSPLRGDTQYF

j_call: TRBJ1-1
clone_size: few
v_call: TRBV6-2/TRBV6-3
d_call: .
cdr3_nt: TGTGCCAGCAGTCCGATCCGGGACACTAACCCGGGAGCTTTCTTT
cdr3_aa: CASSPIRDTNPGAFF

j_call: TRBJ1-6
clone_size: .
v_call: TRBV6-5
d_call: .
cdr3_nt: TGTGCCAGCAGTAACGTAGCCCGTAATTCACCCCTCCACTTT
cdr3_aa: CASSNVARNSPLHF

j_call: TRBJ1-1
clone_size: once
v_call: TRBV10-3
d_call: TRBD1
cdr3_nt: TGTGCCATCAGTGTTGCCCCCGGGACAGGGAACACTGAAGCTTTCTTT
cdr3_aa: CAISVAPGTGNTEAFF

j_call: TRBJ2-1
clone_size: .
v_call: TRBV27
d_call: .
cdr3_nt: TGTGCCAGCAGTTCATACAGGGTCTTCAATGAGCAGTTCTTC
cdr3_aa: CASSSYRVFNEQFF

j_call: TRBJ1-2
clone_size: .
v_call: TRBV7-8
d_call: TRBD1
cdr3_nt: TGTGCCAGCAGCCCCGGGGGACAGGGCGACTATGGCTACACCTTC
cdr3_aa: CASSPGGQGDYGYTF

j_call: TRBJ1-5
clone_size: .
v_call: TRBV6-1
d_call: .
cdr3_nt: TGTGCCAGCAGTGAAATGGGGGGGTTTACGCATTTT
cdr3_aa: CASSEMGGFTHF

j_call: TRBJ2-1
clone_size: .
v_call: TRBV19
d_call: TRBD2
cdr3_nt: TGTGCCAGTAGTACGGGAGGACTAGCGGGAGGACTTATCTACAATGAGCAGTTCTTC
cdr3_aa: CASSTGGLAGGLIYNEQFF

j_call: TRBJ2-4
clone_size: .
v_call: TRBV19
d_call: .
cdr3_nt: TGTGCCAGTAGCCGACAGGTGGCGGGCATTCAGTACTTC
cdr3_aa: CASSRQVAGIQYF

j_call: TRBJ2-3
clone_size: .
v_call: TRBV28
d_call: TRBD2
cdr3_nt: TGTGCCAGCGGTACCGGGACTAGCGCTCCACTGACAGATACGCAGTATTTT
cdr3_aa: CASGTGTSAPLTDTQYF

j_call: TRBJ2-5
clone_size: once
v_call: TRBV4-1
d_call: .
cdr3_nt: TGCGCCAGCAGCTTGACACTTCGGGAGACCCAGTACTTC
cdr3_aa: CASSLTLRETQYF